This TCR beta chain was recovered during a study of T-cell reconstitution after alpha-beta-depleted transplantation in children (dated by TCRdb to 2015 to 2016). About the study as a whole: Using TCR repertoire profiling, the study quantitatively followed how T-cell immune reconstitution unfolded in children after TCRalphabeta/CD19-depleted allogeneic hematopoietic cell transplantation.

This clonotype was picked up many times. Its target antigen remains unknown. Qualities for individual bases were not recorded, and no much larger clone is one base off. The library was obtained by PCR. TCRdb lists the instrument as Illumina HiSeq 2500. TCR library preparation used molecular barcoding, with unique molecular identifiers applied to normalize quantification of the TCRbeta repertoire. TCRdb handled the public reads itself, with Q25 trimming in fastp and clone calling in MiXCR, and kept productive beta chains. Duplicate CDR3 protein sequences are folded into a single record with the most common DNA and genes. The sample has hundreds of thousands of distinct CDR3 sequences on record, 16% of them singletons. 1.1% of the sample is in the top ten clones. The TCR was taken from a human donor who donated a stem cell graft to a child with acute myeloid leukemia. Sequencing was performed on PBMCs from the stem cell graft donor, taken from the stem cell graft.

The CDR3 loop reads CATSRSTSGSSPAEAFF. The nucleotide sequence reads TGTGCCACCAGCAGGTCGACTTCCGGGTCTTCGCCTGCTGAAGCTTTCTTT. Recombination joined TRBV15 with TRBJ1-1, with no confidently assigned D gene. Including cysteine and phenylalanine, the CDR3 has 17 amino acids. Only CDR3 DNA is held: 51 bases, read in frame from base 1. Per the germline V gene (reference sequence), LNHNV is the CDR1 and YYDKDF is the CDR2. The germline ends are 23 bases apart after V is trimmed by 3 bases and J by 6 bases. Beyond the CDR3, the reference TRBV15 and TRBJ1-1 genes provide the residues; the full variable domain reads: DAMVIQNPRYQVTQFGKPVTLSCSQTLNHNVMYWYQQKSSQAPKLLFHYYDKDFNNEADTPDNFQSRRPNTSFCFLDIRSPGLGDTAMYLCATSRSTSGSSPAEAFFGQGTRLTVV.